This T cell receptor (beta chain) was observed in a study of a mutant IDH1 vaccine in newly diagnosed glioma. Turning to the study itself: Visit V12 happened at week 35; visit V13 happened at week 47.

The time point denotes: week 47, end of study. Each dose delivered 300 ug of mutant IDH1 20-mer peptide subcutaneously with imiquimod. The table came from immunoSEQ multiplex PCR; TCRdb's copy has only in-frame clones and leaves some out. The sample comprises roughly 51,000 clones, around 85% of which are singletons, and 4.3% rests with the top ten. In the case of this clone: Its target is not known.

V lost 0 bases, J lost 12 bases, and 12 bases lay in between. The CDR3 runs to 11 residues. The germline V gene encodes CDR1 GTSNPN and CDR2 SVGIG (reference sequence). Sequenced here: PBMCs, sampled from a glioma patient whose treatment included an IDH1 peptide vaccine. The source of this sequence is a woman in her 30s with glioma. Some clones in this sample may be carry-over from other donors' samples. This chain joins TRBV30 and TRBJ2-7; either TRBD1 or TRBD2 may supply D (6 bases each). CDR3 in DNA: TGTGCCTGGAGTGTAGAAGGGGGGAGGTACTTC. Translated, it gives CAWSVEGGRYF.